These 14 T cell receptor beta chains were sequenced from one sample in a study of blood T cells in healthy people across ages. It was with a sample-barcoded 5' primer and a J-beta primer mix that a second PCR of about 6 to 12 cycles was run. TCRdb re-analysed the 5' RACE reads in MiXCR, keeping a single row per CDR3 protein. The repertoire has roughly 550,000 distinct CDR3 sequences, about 24% of them found once; the top ten carry roughly 9%. A further study also used this sample, focusing on T cells of mothers and their children.

The sample was blood. These receptors were taken from a boy aged 5-17 years in good health.

On this clonotype: With a much larger clone just one base away, this may be a read error. The V gene is TRBV5-5, the J gene TRBJ1-4; D might be TRBD1 (6 bases). The CDR3 sequence is 15 residues long. Germline-derived CDR1 and CDR2 are SGHKS and YYEKEE (reference sequence). CDR3 loop: CASSSTTGPNEKLSF. The CDR3 DNA reads TGTGCCAGCAGCTCGACGACAGGACCCAATGAAAAACTGTCTTTT.

This chain uses TRBV4-3 with TRBJ2-7; a possible D gene is TRBD2 (5 bases). Germline values: CDR1 LGHNA, CDR2 YSLEER. The CDR3 is 15 residues long. The V end was cut by 0 bases, the J end by 1 base, with 10 bases between. The CDR3, as DNA: TGCGCCAGCAGCCAAGATGTACCGGGGTCCTACGAGCAGTACTTC. This gives the protein CASSQDVPGSYEQYF.

This clonotype has just a few counts. The V and J genes are TRBV5-5 and TRBJ1-2; possibly TRBD1 for D (5 bases). The germline V and J ends were trimmed by 7 bases and 3 bases, with 25 bases remaining between them. CDR1 and CDR2 (germline): SGHKS, YYEKEE (reference sequence). The CDR3 spans 17 residues. CDR3 amino acids: CASVPGRTPRGYYGYTF. In DNA, the CDR3 is TGTGCCAGCGTGCCGGGTCGGACCCCAAGGGGTTACTATGGCTACACCTTC.

CDR3 nucleotide sequence: TGTGCCAGCAGACGACAGGGGGGGACTCAGCAGTACTTC. Translation: CASRRQGGTQQYF. V and J are TRBV12-3 or TRBV12-4 and TRBJ2-1, with 9 bases that match TRBD1. The J call may be faulty, since TRBJ2-7 better matches the DNA end. CDR3 length equals 13 residues.

This chain uses TRBV3-1 with TRBJ2-1, with D perhaps TRBD2 (5 bases). The V and J ends lost 4 bases and 5 bases respectively, with 9 bases between them. CDR1 and CDR2 from the germline V gene are LGHDT and YNNKEL (reference sequence). The CDR3 extends over 13 amino acids. CDR3: CASSPMRDNEQFF. CDR3 DNA sequence: TGTGCCAGCAGCCCCATGAGGGACAATGAGCAGTTCTTC.

This clonotype was observed many times. The J gene is TRBJ2-7, the V gene TRBV9; no firm D call. The CDR3 has 14 amino acids. The germline gives CDR1 SGDLS, CDR2 YYNGEE. Between the trimmed V and J ends, which lost 0 bases and 0 bases, there was a span of 7 bases. CDR3 nucleotide sequence: TGTGCCAGCAGCGTAGATCACAGCTCCTACGAGCAGTACTTC. Translating gives CASSVDHSSYEQYF.

The chain combines TRBV24-1 with TRBJ2-5; D call uncertain. Near its end, the DNA agrees better with TRBJ2-1, so the J call may be wrong. The CDR3 is 12 amino acids. The germline CDR1 and CDR2 sequences are KGHDR and SFDVKD. The DNA of the CDR3 is TGTGCCACCAGTGATTTGGACAATGAGCAGTTCTTC. It codes for CATSDLDNEQFF.

Of note for this clonotype: The junction does not match germline at one end; this may be a read error. V is TRBV4-2 and J is TRBJ2-3, with D tentatively TRBD2 (6 bases). The CDR3 sequence is 17 residues long. Germline CDR1 and CDR2: LGHNA and YNFKEQ. The DNA for the CDR3 is TGTGCCAGCAACCAAGAATTCTCGGGGACTAGCACAGATACGCAGTATTTT. Its translation: CASNQEFSGTSTDTQYF.

V and J are TRBV12-3 or TRBV12-4 and TRBJ2-3; TRBD2 matches at 7 bases. The V and J ends lost 7 bases and 3 bases, in that order; junction bases with no gene match: 4. The CDR3 consists of 13 residues. The chain's CDR3 is CASNRGRTDTQYF. The CDR3 DNA reads TGTGCCAGCAATCGCGGGAGAACAGATACGCAGTATTTT.

This clonotype was observed a handful of times. The J gene is TRBJ2-1, the V gene TRBV20-1; TRBD1 or TRBD2 may be the D gene (6 bases each). The CDR3 loop spans 13 amino acids. The germline V and J ends were trimmed by 6 bases and 8 bases, with 17 bases remaining between them. CDR1 DFQATT and CDR2 SNEGSKA come from the germline V gene (reference sequence). The CDR3 reads CSARYRGPHEQFF. The CDR3 nucleotides are TGCAGTGCCAGATACCGGGGGCCCCATGAGCAGTTCTTC.

The V gene is TRBV7-2, the J gene TRBJ2-2; TRBD2 agrees at 9 bases. CDR1 is SGHTA, CDR2 FQGNSA, per germline. Trimming removed 2 bases from V and 4 bases from J; junction bases left unmatched: 14. This CDR3 spans 19 amino acids. CDR3 residues: CASSLTRPGLAMGTGELFF. The CDR3 nucleotides are TGTGCCAGCAGCTTAACCCGCCCGGGACTAGCAATGGGCACCGGGGAGCTGTTTTTT.

The CDR3 DNA reads TGTGCCAGCTCACCAAATAGCGGTGGCTACACCTTC. It codes for CASSPNSGGYTF. This chain links TRBV18 with TRBJ1-2; no clear D gene. The CDR3 runs to 12 residues. Deletions cut 2 bases from V and 7 bases from J, with 8 bases between. The germline V gene encodes CDR1 KGHSH and CDR2 LQKENI. Using reference TRBV18 and TRBJ1-2 for the parts outside the CDR3, the full variable domain is NAGVMQNPRHLVRRRGQEARLRCSPMKGHSHVYWYRQLPEEGLKFMVYLQKENIIDESGMPKERFSAEFPKEGPSILRIQQVVRGDSAAYFCASSPNSGGYTFGSGTRLTVV.

V is TRBV27 and J is TRBJ2-5, with 13 bases aligning to TRBD2. Germline CDR1 and CDR2: MNHEY and SMNVEV (reference sequence). The CDR3 runs to 17 residues. V lost 5 bases to trimming and J lost 1 base; unmatched junction nucleotides: 7. The chain's CDR3 is CASSLRTSGGLQETQYF. The CDR3 nucleotides are TGTGCCAGCAGTCTTCGGACTAGCGGGGGCCTCCAAGAGACCCAGTACTTC.

This chain joins TRBV4-1 and TRBJ2-5; a possible D gene is TRBD1 (5 bases). TRBJ2-7 matches the DNA end more closely, so the J call is doubtful. In germline, CDR1 is MGHRA, CDR2 YSYEKL. CDR3 length equals 12 residues. CDR3 coding DNA: TGCGCCAGCAGCCAAGAAGGGGTCGAGCAGTACTTC. Its translation: CASSQEGVEQYF.